This TCR beta chain is drawn from a study of blood T cell repertoires in COVID-19 (dated by TCRdb to 2020 to 2021). Describing the broader study: The collaborator samples originated in the United States, Italy and Spain and spanned the acute and convalescent phases of COVID-19. The material from the prospective study consisted of cDNA or gDNA derived from T cells, B-cell-depleted T cells, or PBMCs. Subjects who had been exposed to COVID-19, were actively infected with it, or had recovered from it provided the deeply sampled blood TCRbeta repertoires that made up the dataset. The repertoires were made available in a free public database intended to serve as a resource for research on the immune response to SARS-CoV-2. The samples were drawn from two sources: the first 160 participants of the ongoing ImmuneRACE study, and over 950 subjects contributed by 6 global collaborators. A de-identified subject ID, COVID-19 status, age in years and sex were almost always included in the sample metadata. HLA class I and class II types, where available, came from metadata supplied by the sample provider rather than from assay-based typing. Results and caveats for the whole study, not just this receptor: How much clinical and demographic metadata was included differed by source and by participant, and the metadata was provided uncurated.

V gives up 4 bases and J gives up 7 bases, and the segment between their germline ends measures 11 bases. CDR1 and CDR2, per the germline V gene (reference sequence), are DFQATT and SNEGSKA. The CDR3, cysteine through phenylalanine, is 12 amino acids long. Only the CDR3 part of the read is kept: 36 bases, read in frame from the first base. TCRbeta CDR3 regions were amplified from genomic DNA by means of the immunoSEQ Assay, a bias-controlled multiplex PCR. In the source study's methods: Nucleated cell counts per sample were estimated from amplification of reference gene primers within the assay. Sequence reads were collapsed and filtered to measure the absolute abundance of every unique TCRbeta CDR3 rearrangement. For each sample, productive Simpson clonality was calculated as the square root of Simpson's diversity index over productive rearrangements. Sourced from immuneACCESS, this table was stored by TCRdb with only in-frame sequences that have V and J called. A share of the clones is absent; for the studies checked, an unresolved V gene accounts for under half, and the remainder has no known explanation. V and J calls and clone size are copied from that table; D and trimming were computed from the DNA. The sample profile shows hundreds of thousands of clones; about four fifths of them were found once. The top ten hold more than 4.5% of the sample.

In the case of this clone: Its antigen is currently not known. Base-call qualities are not available, and no considerably larger clone is one nucleotide away.

In the prospective study, participants were 18 to 89 years old, resided in under 30 geographic areas of the United States, and were enrolled through a virtual design. In the prospective study, cohorts were assigned on the basis of participant-reported clinical history obtained from a screening survey and a study questionnaire. Exposed participants had been in contact with someone with a PCR-confirmed or clinician-diagnosed COVID-19 case within 2 weeks of study entry. Mobile phlebotomists in the prospective study collected whole blood, serum and a nasopharyngeal or oropharyngeal swab from every participant. Prospective study participants could optionally give additional blood draws and questionnaires over an approximately two-month period. Before DNA extraction, prospective study blood samples were shipped either frozen or at room temperature.

Sequencing used PBMCs or T cells enriched from blood (not recorded which). This chain is built from TRBV20-1 and TRBJ1-3, with no confidently assigned D gene. The origin of this receptor is a woman in her 50s who had been exposed to COVID-19. CDR3 sequence: CSANDGWNTIYF. At the DNA level, the sequence is TGCAGTGCTAATGACGGGTGGAACACCATATATTTT.